The entry below gives a single T cell receptor (beta chain) sequence along with its context. Profiled with immunoSEQ multiplex PCR; TCRdb holds only in-frame clones, not every one. The data contain tens of thousands of clones, roughly 90% of them seen just once; the ten biggest clones take up 10%. These data come from a study of OX40 agonist ivuxolimab in advanced cancers. Whole-study context: Every 2 weeks, ivuxolimab was infused into the patients intravenously at between 0.01 and 10 mg/kg. Participants could have had prior anti-PD-1, anti-PD-L1 or anti-CTLA-4 therapy, and 40% had some. Dose-escalation patients were diagnosed with hepatocellular carcinoma, melanoma, renal cell cancer or head and neck cancer.

V gave up 7 bases and J gave up 0 bases, with 10 bases separating them. This CDR3 has 14 residues. From germline, CDR1 is MNHEY and CDR2 SMNVEV (reference sequence). V usage is TRBV27 and J usage is TRBJ2-1; D ambiguous. The TCR was taken from an adult with an advanced solid tumor such as melanoma, head and neck, liver or kidney cancer. The material was CD4+ or CD8+ T cells sorted from blood, obtained in a trial of the OX40 agonist ivuxolimab. CDR3 residues: CASKARSSYNEQFF. Written as DNA, the CDR3 is TGTGCCAGCAAGGCTAGGAGCTCCTACAATGAGCAGTTCTTC.